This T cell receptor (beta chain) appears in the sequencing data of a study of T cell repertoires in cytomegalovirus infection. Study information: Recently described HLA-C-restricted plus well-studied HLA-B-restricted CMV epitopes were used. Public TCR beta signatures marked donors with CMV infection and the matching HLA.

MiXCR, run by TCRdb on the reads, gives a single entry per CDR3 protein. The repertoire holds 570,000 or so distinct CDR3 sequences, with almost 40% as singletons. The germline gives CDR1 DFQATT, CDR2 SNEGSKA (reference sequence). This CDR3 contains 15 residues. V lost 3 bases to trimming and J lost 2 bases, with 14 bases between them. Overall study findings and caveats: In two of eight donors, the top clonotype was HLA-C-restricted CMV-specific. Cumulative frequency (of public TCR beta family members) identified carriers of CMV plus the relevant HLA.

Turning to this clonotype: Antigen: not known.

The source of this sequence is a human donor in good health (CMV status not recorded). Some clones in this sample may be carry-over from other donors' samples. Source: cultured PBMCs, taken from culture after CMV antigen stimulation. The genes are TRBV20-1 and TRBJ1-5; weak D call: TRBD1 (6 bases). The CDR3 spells CSARSGAGGNQPQHF. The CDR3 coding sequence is TGCAGTGCTAGGTCAGGGGCAGGAGGCAATCAGCCCCAGCATTTT.